This entry features one T cell receptor beta chain sequence. Profiling relied on immunoSEQ multiplex PCR, and the TCRdb table lists in-frame clones only, not all of them. Here the sample spans more than 300,000 clones, under 90% being singletons. The data were taken from a study of blood T cell repertoires in COVID-19. CDR1 is KGHSH, CDR2 LQKENI, per germline. The CDR3 has 16 amino acids. The ends lost 0 bases at V and 4 bases at J; junction bases unmatched: 5. Participants were aged about 18 to 95 years, lived in 20 to 25 US areas, and enrolled virtually. In assigning cohorts, the study relied on participant-reported clinical history. Recovery among Cohort 3 donors was established by two negative PCRs, clearance, or symptom resolution.

This clonotype originated in a woman in her twenties or thirties who had recovered from COVID-19. The sequencing sample was made of PBMCs or T cells enriched from blood (not recorded which). This chain uses TRBV18 with TRBJ2-5, with TRBD2 identical over 10 bases. For the CDR3, the DNA is TGTGCCAGCTCACCACCGGCTAGCGGGGGAGGAGAGACCCAGTACTTC. Translation: CASSPPASGGGETQYF.